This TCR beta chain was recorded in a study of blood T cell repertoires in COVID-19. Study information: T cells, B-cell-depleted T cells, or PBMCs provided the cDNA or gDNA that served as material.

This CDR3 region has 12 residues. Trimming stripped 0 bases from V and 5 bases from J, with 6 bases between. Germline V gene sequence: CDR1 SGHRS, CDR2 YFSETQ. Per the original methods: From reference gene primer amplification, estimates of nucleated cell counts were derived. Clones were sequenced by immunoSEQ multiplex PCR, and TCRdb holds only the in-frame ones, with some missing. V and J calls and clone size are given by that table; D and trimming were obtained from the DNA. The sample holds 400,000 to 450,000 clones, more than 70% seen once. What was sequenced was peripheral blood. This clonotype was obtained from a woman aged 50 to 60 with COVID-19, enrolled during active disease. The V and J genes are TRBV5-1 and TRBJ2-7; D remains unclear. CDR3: CASSLGSHEQYF. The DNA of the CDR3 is TGCGCCAGCAGCTTGGGGAGTCACGAGCAGTACTTC. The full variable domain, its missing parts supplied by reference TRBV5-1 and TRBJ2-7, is KAGVTQTPRYLIKTRGQQVTLSCSPISGHRSVSWYQQTPGQGLQFLFEYFSETQRNKGNFPGRFSGRQFSNSRSEMNVSTLELGDSALYLCASSLGSHEQYFGPGTRLTVT.